Below, 5 T cell receptor beta chains from the same sample are listed, as sequenced in a study of T cells expressing NK-cell markers. Reprocessing the 5' RACE reads, TCRdb reports a single entry for every CDR3 protein and omits DNA. Its table records roughly 150,000 distinct CDR3 sequences. The specimen sequenced was blood T cells: a sorted CD56 or NKG2C T cell subset, CD4+ or CD8+ T cells, or bulk PBMC T cells (not recorded which). Receptors were obtained from a woman aged 18-69 years in good health.

CDR3 sequence: CSARVGSQGHNGYTF. V usage is TRBV20-1 and J usage is TRBJ1-2; the TCRdb call, TRBD1, lacks DNA for checking. Germline V gives CDR1 DFQATT, CDR2 SNEGSKA (reference sequence). This CDR3 spans 15 amino acids.

CDR3 amino acids: CASTEQGYGYTF. The chain couples TRBV6-2 or TRBV6-3 to TRBJ1-2; without DNA, the TCRdb call of TRBD1 cannot be checked. Looked up from germline, CDR1 is MNHEY and CDR2 is SVGEGT. The CDR3 runs to 12 residues.

The J gene is TRBJ2-2, the V gene TRBV15; without DNA, the TCRdb call of TRBD2 cannot be checked. This CDR3 contains 17 residues. Per germline, CDR1 LNHNV and CDR2 YYDKDF (reference sequence). CDR3: CATSGKTSGTNTGELFF. Full variable domain (outside the CDR3, taken from reference TRBV15 and TRBJ2-2): DAMVIQNPRYQVTQFGKPVTLSCSQTLNHNVMYWYQQKSSQAPKLLFHYYDKDFNNEADTPDNFQSRRPNTSFCFLDIRSPGLGDTAMYLCATSGKTSGTNTGELFFGEGSRLTVL.

The CDR3 spells CSVSVWDRGTAETQYF. The chain couples TRBV29-1 to TRBJ2-5; TCRdb's assignment of TRBD1 cannot be checked, as there is no DNA. This CDR3 region has 16 residues. Germline values: CDR1 SQVTM, CDR2 ANQGSEA.

The genes are TRBV3-1 and TRBJ2-2. The CDR3 is made up of 14 amino acids. Germline loops: CDR1 LGHDT, CDR2 YNNKEL (reference sequence). The CDR3 protein is CASSQDPYTGELFF. Using reference TRBV3-1 and TRBJ2-2 for the parts outside the CDR3, the full variable domain is DTAVSQTPKYLVTQMGNDKSIKCEQNLGHDTMYWYKQDSKKFLKIMFSYNNKELIINETVPNRFSPKSPDKAHLNLHINSLELGDSAVYFCASSQDPYTGELFFGEGSRLTVL.